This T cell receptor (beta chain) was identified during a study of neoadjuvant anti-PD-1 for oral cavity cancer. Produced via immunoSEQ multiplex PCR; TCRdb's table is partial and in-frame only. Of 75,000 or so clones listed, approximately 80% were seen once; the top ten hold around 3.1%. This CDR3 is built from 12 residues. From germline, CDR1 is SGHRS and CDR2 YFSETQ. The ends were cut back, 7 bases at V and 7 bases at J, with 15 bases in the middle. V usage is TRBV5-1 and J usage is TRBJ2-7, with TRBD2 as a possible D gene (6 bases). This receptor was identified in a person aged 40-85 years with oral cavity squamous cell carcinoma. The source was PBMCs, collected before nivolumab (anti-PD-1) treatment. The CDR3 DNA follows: TGCGCCAGCGGGGAGGACGCGTTGGAGCAGTACTTC. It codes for CASGEDALEQYF.